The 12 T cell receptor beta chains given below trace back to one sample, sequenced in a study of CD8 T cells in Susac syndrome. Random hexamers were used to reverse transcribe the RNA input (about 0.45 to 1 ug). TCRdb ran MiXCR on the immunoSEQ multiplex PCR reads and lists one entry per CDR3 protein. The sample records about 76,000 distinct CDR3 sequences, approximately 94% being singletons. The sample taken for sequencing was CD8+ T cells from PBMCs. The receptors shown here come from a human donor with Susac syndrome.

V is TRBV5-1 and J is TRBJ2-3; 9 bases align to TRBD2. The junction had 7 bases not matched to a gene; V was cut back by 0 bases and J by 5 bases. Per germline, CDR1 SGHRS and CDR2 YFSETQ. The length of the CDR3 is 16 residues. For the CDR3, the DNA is TGCGCCAGCAGCTTGGAGGCTAGCGGGGATATAGATACGCAGTATTTT. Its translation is CASSLEASGDIDTQYF. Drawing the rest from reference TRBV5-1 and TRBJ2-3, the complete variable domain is KAGVTQTPRYLIKTRGQQVTLSCSPISGHRSVSWYQQTPGQGLQFLFEYFSETQRNKGNFPGRFSGRQFSNSRSEMNVSTLELGDSALYLCASSLEASGDIDTQYFGPGTRLTVL.

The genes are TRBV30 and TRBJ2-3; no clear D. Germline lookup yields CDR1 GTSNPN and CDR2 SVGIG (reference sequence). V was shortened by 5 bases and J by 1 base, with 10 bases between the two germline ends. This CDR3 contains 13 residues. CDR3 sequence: CAWYLWGTDTQYF. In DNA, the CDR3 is TGTGCCTGGTATCTGTGGGGCACAGATACGCAGTATTTT.

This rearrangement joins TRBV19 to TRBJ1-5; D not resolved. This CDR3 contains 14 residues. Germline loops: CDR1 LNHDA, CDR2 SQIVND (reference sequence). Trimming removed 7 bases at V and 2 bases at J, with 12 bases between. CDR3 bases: TGTGCCAGTAACCGGGGTGGGGGCAATCAGCCCCAGCATTTT. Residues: CASNRGGGNQPQHF.

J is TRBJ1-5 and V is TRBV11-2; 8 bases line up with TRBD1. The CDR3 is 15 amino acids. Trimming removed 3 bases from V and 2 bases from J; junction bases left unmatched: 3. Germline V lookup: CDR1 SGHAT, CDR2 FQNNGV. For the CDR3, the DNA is TGTGCCAGCAGCTTCGGACAGGGAGGCAATCAGCCCCAGCATTTT. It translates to CASSFGQGGNQPQHF.

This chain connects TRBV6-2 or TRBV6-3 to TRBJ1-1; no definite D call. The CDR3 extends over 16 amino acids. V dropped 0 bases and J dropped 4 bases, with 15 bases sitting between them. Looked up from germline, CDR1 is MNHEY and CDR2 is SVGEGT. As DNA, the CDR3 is TGTGCCAGCAGTTACTCGAATCGGGGTTCGGGCACTGAAGCTTTCTTT. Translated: CASSYSNRGSGTEAFF.

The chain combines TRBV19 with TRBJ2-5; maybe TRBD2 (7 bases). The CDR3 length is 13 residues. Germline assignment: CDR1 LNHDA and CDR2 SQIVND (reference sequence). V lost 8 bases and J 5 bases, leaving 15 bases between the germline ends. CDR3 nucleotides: TGTGCCAGTCGAAGGACAGCGGGGGAGACCCAGTACTTC. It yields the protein CASRRTAGETQYF.

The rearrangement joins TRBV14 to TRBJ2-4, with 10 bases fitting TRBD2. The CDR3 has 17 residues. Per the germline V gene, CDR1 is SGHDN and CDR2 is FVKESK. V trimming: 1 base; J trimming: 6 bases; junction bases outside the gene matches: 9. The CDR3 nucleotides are TGTGCCAGCAGCCAAGGGGTGTTAGCGGGAGGACGAAACATTCAGTACTTC. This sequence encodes CASSQGVLAGGRNIQYF.

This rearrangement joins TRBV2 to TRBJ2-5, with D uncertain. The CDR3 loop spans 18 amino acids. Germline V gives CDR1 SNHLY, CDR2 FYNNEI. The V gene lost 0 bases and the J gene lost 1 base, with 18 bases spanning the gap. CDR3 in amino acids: CASSEALRAVGLQETQYF. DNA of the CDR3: TGTGCCAGCAGTGAAGCGCTTCGGGCAGTAGGGCTCCAAGAGACCCAGTACTTC.

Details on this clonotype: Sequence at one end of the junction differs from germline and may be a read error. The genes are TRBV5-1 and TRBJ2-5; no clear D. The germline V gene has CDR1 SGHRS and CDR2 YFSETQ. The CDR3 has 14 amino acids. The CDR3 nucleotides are TGCGCCAGCAGGGTAGTTTTGCCCCAAGGGACCCAGTACTTC. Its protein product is CASRVVLPQGTQYF.

CDR3 loop: CASSFHTADTQYF. CDR3 nucleotides: TGTGCCAGCAGCTTTCATACGGCAGATACGCAGTATTTT. V and J are TRBV7-9 and TRBJ2-3, with D uncertain. The CDR3 has 13 residues. The ends were cut back, 3 bases at V and 4 bases at J, with 8 bases in the middle. CDR1 and CDR2 (germline): SEHNR, FQNEAQ (reference sequence).

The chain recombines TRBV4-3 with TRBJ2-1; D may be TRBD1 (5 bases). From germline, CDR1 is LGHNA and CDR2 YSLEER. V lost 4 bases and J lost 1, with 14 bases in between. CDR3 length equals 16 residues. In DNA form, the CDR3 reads TGCGCCAGCAGCCCAAGAACAGGCAAATCCTACAATGAGCAGTTCTTC. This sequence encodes CASSPRTGKSYNEQFF.

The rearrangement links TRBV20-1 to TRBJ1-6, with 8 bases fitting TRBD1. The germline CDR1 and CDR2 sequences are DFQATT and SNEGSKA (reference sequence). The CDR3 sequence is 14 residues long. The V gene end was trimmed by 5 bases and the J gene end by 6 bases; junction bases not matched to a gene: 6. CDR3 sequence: CSARTDRGNSPLHF. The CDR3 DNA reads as TGCAGTGCTCGAACTGACAGGGGTAATTCACCCCTCCACTTT.